Listed here are 2 T cell receptor beta chains from one sample, sequenced in a study of T-cell reconstitution after alpha-beta-depleted transplantation in children. Preparation of the TCRbeta library was carried out with unique molecular identifiers. TCRdb fed the PCR reads into MiXCR, producing one record per CDR3 protein. The sample yields about 980,000 distinct CDR3 sequences, 25% to 35% seen once. Specimen: PBMCs, mostly from graft donor cells, collected 360 days after TCRalphabeta/CD19-depleted stem cell transplant. All receptors derive from a boy in the first two years of life who had a stem cell transplant for SCID, so the T cells may come from the graft donor.

The CDR3 protein is CASSDNGVYGGNTIYF. The CDR3 DNA reads as TGTGCCAGCAGTGATAATGGGGTATACGGTGGAAACACCATATATTTT. V gene TRBV2 combines with J gene TRBJ1-3; D is unclear. The CDR3 has 16 residues. The V end lost 3 bases, the J end lost 3 bases, and 15 bases lay between the germline ends. Germline lookup yields CDR1 SNHLY and CDR2 FYNNEI.

This clonotype was observed a few times. The rearrangement joins TRBV12-3 or TRBV12-4 to TRBJ1-6, with 7 bases matching TRBD1. CDR3 length equals 15 residues. V lost 5 bases, J lost 8 bases, and 9 bases stayed unmatched. This CDR3 is CASSTQGGLDSPLHF. CDR3 bases: TGTGCCAGCAGTACTCAGGGGGGGCTCGATTCACCCCTCCACTTT.